These 2 T cell receptor beta chains originate from one sample sequenced in a study of neoadjuvant anti-PD-1 for oral cavity cancer (dated by TCRdb to the early 2020s). Taken with the paper, the label for time point translates to: before neoadjuvant nivolumab. The library relied on the immunoSEQ multiplex PCR assay. Here the immuneACCESS table is served through TCRdb, limited to in-frame sequences with V and J called. Missing clones are a known gap in these copies; in checked studies unresolved V genes cover under half, and the rest lacks a known reason. The sample table contains about 81,000 clones; only one count was recorded for approximately 80% of them. 3% to 3.5% of the sample is held by the ten biggest clonotypes. Sequenced material: PBMCs, taken before nivolumab (anti-PD-1) treatment. The source of these receptors is a person between 40 and 85 years old with oral cavity squamous cell carcinoma.

This sequence joins TRBV7-9 and TRBJ1-2; unclear D gene. The germline gives CDR1 SEHNR, CDR2 FQNEAQ (reference sequence). The CDR3 runs 13 residues. The germline V and J ends were trimmed by 1 base and 2 bases, with 5 bases remaining between them. CDR3 protein: CASSLDSNYGYTF. As DNA, the CDR3 is TGTGCCAGCAGCTTAGACAGCAACTATGGCTACACCTTC.

The rearrangement uses TRBV6-6 and TRBJ2-4, with D tentatively TRBD1 or TRBD2 (5 bases each). CDR3 length: 16 amino acids. The V and J ends lost 5 bases and 0 bases respectively, with 14 bases between them. CDR1 and CDR2 (germline): MNHNY, SVGAGI (reference sequence). CDR3 DNA: TGTGCCAGCAGTACGGGGACGGGTTTAGCCAAAAACATTCAGTACTTC. Protein sequence: CASSTGTGLAKNIQYF.